The clone carrying this T cell receptor (beta chain) has a handful of counts. Its specificity is unknown. This sample is part of a study of T cells after yellow fever vaccination. Overall study context: Fractions of limited cellularity were prepared by means of SMART-Seq v4 Ultra Low Input. Study results and limitations: It was the secondary response that reached its peak faster, day 5 versus 15, but it was weaker.

A process of 5'RACE template switching, which added a universal primer site and UMIs, was used to make TCR cDNA. MiXCR was run by TCRdb on the 5' RACE reads, yielding one entry per CDR3 protein. The table lists 500,000 to 650,000 distinct CDR3 sequences, over 9% of them singletons. The CDR3 runs to 16 residues. Looked up from germline, CDR1 is SGHRS and CDR2 is YFSETQ. J lost 0 bases, V lost 4 bases, and 2 bases had no gene match. This receptor was identified in a man aged 25 to 45 who received the YFV17D yellow fever vaccine. The chain carries TRBV5-1 and TRBJ2-6; 9 positions match TRBD1. The source was PBMCs, collected on the day of the yellow fever booster vaccination. The CDR3 nucleotides read TGCGCCAGCAGCCTGGACAGGGGCTCTGGGGCCAACGTCCTGACTTTC. Translated: CASSLDRGSGANVLTF.